This T cell receptor (beta chain) is drawn from a study of blood T cells in healthy people across ages. Study conclusions and caveats: Across the age range, TCR beta diversity per million T cells fell in a roughly linear way. Donors of long life had a larger count of naive CD4+ cells and greater diversity than aged donors.

With a J-beta primer mix and a sample-barcoded 5' primer, a second PCR ran about 7 to 12 cycles. One entry per CDR3 protein results from TCRdb running MiXCR on the 5' RACE reads. This table has 550,000 to 750,000 distinct CDR3 sequences, around 21% appearing once. Notes on this clonotype: Its antigen is undetermined.

Unmatched junction bases numbered 12, after V lost 7 bases and J lost 5 bases. The CDR3 is made up of 16 amino acids. Germline V gene lookup returns CDR1 MDHEN and CDR2 SYDVKM. Each sample provided at least 5 micrograms of extracted total RNA. This TCR came from a man between 65 and 79 years old in good health. The sequenced sample was blood. The rearrangement joins TRBV28 to TRBJ2-1; 9 bases map to TRBD2. CDR3 loop: CASINFGASGNNEQFF. The CDR3 DNA follows: TGTGCCAGCATTAACTTCGGCGCTAGCGGGAACAATGAGCAGTTCTTC.